This passage covers 3 T cell receptor beta chains from one sample sequenced in a study of blood T cell repertoires in COVID-19. Only in-frame clones appear in the TCRdb table, and some are missing; sequencing was by immunoSEQ multiplex PCR. This sample has fewer than 350,000 clones, with roughly 90% found just once. The material sequenced was PBMCs or T cells enriched from blood (not recorded which). Source of these receptors: a woman aged 40 to 50 with acute COVID-19.

The gene calls are TRBV28 and TRBJ1-1; D remains ambiguous. The CDR3 covers 15 residues. Trimming took 6 bases from V and 1 from J, leaving 15 bases between them. CDR1 and CDR2 from the germline V gene are MDHEN and SYDVKM. CDR3 loop: CASSPESLGNTEAFF. As DNA, the CDR3 is TGTGCCAGCAGCCCAGAAAGCCTAGGGAACACTGAAGCTTTCTTT.

This chain links TRBV2 with TRBJ1-5; no reliable D call. The CDR3 runs 14 residues. Germline V gene data show CDR1 as SNHLY and CDR2 as FYNNEI. The V gene lost 4 bases and the J gene lost 3 bases, with 10 bases spanning the gap. This CDR3 reads CASSAGSLNQPQHF. The CDR3 nucleotides read TGTGCCAGCAGTGCGGGTTCCCTCAATCAGCCCCAGCATTTT. Full variable domain (rest looked up from reference TRBV2 and TRBJ1-5): EPEVTQTPSHQVTQMGQEVILRCVPISNHLYFYWYRQILGQKVEFLVSFYNNEISEKSEIFDDQFSVERPDGSNFTLKIRSTKLEDSAMYFCASSAGSLNQPQHFGDGTRLSIL.

The genes are TRBV7-9 and TRBJ2-3, with D uncertain. CDR1 is SEHNR, CDR2 FQNEAQ, per germline (reference sequence). The CDR3 covers 11 residues. V was clipped by 5 bases and J by 13 bases, with 13 bases between them. The CDR3 region is CASSLVGAEYF. CDR3 nucleotides: TGTGCCAGCAGCCTGGTTGGAGCCGAGTATTTT.